This T cell receptor beta chain came from a study of T cells after yellow fever vaccination. About the research overall: Low-cell-number fractions underwent preparation using SMART-Seq v4 Ultra Low Input. Study-wide results and caveats: The study found a weaker secondary response that peaked faster, day 5 versus 15. Booster sampling recovered most clones from primary vaccination (less than 97% CD4, 80% to 90% CD8).

A process of 5'RACE template switching, which added a universal primer site and UMIs, was used to make TCR cDNA. Each CDR3 protein is one row after TCRdb ran MiXCR on the 5' RACE reads. Among hundreds of thousands of distinct CDR3 sequences listed, roughly 8.4% were seen once. The V gene lost 8 bases and the J gene lost 9 bases, with 17 bases spanning the gap. The CDR3 has 13 amino acids. From germline, CDR1 is SQVTM and CDR2 ANQGSEA. The sample holds a few counts of this clonotype. What it binds is not known. The sequence came from a man aged 18 to 30 who received the YFV17D yellow fever vaccine. The V and J genes are TRBV29-1 and TRBJ1-6; D unclear. Sequences were derived from PBMCs, sampled 45 days after the first yellow fever vaccination. The CDR3 loop is CSLLGPRGSPLHF. The CDR3 bases are TGCAGCCTTTTAGGGCCTCGAGGTTCACCCCTCCACTTT. The complete variable domain, with remaining parts taken from reference TRBV29-1 and TRBJ1-6, reads SAVISQKPSRDICQRGTSLTIQCQVDSQVTMMFWYRQQPGQSLTLIATANQGSEATYESGFVIDKFPISRPNLTFSTLTVSNMSPEDSSIYLCSLLGPRGSPLHFGNGTRLTVT.